Listed below are T cell receptor beta chains from one sample, sequenced in a study of Ad26.COV2.S vaccination and SARS-CoV-2 variants. The method was immunoSEQ multiplex PCR; TCRdb's version includes in-frame clones alone and lacks a portion of them. The sample has 450,000 to 550,000 clones; 80% to 90% are singletons. The sequencing here drew on peripheral blood, taken in a trial of Ad26.COV2.S vaccine versus placebo. All receptors derive from a person between 18 and 59 years old who received the Ad26.COV2.S COVID-19 vaccine or a placebo. Both conserved end residues are part of each CDR3. The D gene is left open where the match is weak. A row's size may be missing; if present it is once, few, many or a size class.

>-|TRBJ1-5|-|TRBV18
CASSPGNGQPQHF
TGTGCCAGCTCACCAGGGAACGGGCAGCCCCAGCATTTT
>few|TRBJ2-7|-|TRBV10-3
CAISEGPPGSYEQYF
TGTGCCATCAGTGAGGGGCCTCCGGGGAGCTACGAGCAGTACTTC
>-|TRBJ2-1|-|TRBV7-9
CASTDPRSSYNEQFF
TGTGCCAGCACCGATCCGAGAAGCTCCTACAATGAGCAGTTCTTC
>once|TRBJ1-4|-|TRBV30
CAWSVKGEKLFF
TGTGCCTGGAGTGTAAAGGGGGAGAAACTGTTTTTT
>-|TRBJ1-2|-|TRBV4-3
CASSQEAGPWGYGYTF
TGCGCCAGCAGCCAAGAGGCGGGTCCATGGGGATATGGCTACACCTTC
>-|TRBJ1-6|-|TRBV5-1
CASSPGQGNSPLHF
TGCGCCAGCAGTCCGGGACAAGGGAATTCACCCCTCCACTTT
>few|TRBJ2-3|-|TRBV5-1
CASSFERQGTQYF
TGCGCCAGCAGCTTTGAGCGGCAAGGTACGCAGTATTTT
>-|TRBJ2-7|-|TRBV7-2
CASSPTPYEQYF
TGTGCCAGCAGCCCCACCCCCTACGAGCAGTACTTC
>-|TRBJ1-2|TRBD1|TRBV6-5
CASSNTGVYGYTF
TGTGCCAGCAGCAACACAGGGGTCTATGGCTACACCTTC
>-|TRBJ2-7|TRBD2|TRBV6-5
CASRRGLAGGSEQYF
TGTGCCAGCAGACGGGGACTAGCGGGGGGTTCCGAGCAGTACTTC
>-|TRBJ1-6|-|TRBV6-5
CASRKGGPYNSPLHF
TGTGCCAGCAGAAAGGGGGGTCCCTATAATTCACCCCTCCACTTT